The rows below give T cell receptor beta chains drawn from one sample of a study of naive and memory T cell subsets. TCRdb used MiXCR to reprocess the 5' RACE reads, holding one entry per CDR3 protein. This repertoire shows 50,000 or so distinct CDR3 sequences, 7.2% found once; its top ten account for roughly a tenth. The receptor source for this set is a male donor in good health. The conserved cysteine and the conserved F or W are not part of the CDR3 here. The order of the fields is V gene, J gene, CDR3 protein.

V gene: TRBV7-9; J gene: TRBJ2-7; CDR3 protein: ASSLEAYEQY
V gene: TRBV7-9; J gene: TRBJ2-3; CDR3 protein: ATGLARDTQY
V gene: TRBV19; J gene: TRBJ1-2; CDR3 protein: ASSMGRTDGYT
V gene: TRBV6-6; J gene: TRBJ2-5; CDR3 protein: ASRPTGTGVETQY
V gene: TRBV11-2; J gene: TRBJ2-1; CDR3 protein: ATNSLRADNEQF
V gene: TRBV6-1; J gene: TRBJ1-5; CDR3 protein: ASGRVDQPQH
V gene: TRBV29-1; J gene: TRBJ2-3; CDR3 protein: SGGAPTDTQY
V gene: TRBV5-6; J gene: TRBJ2-1; CDR3 protein: ASSTGTSAYNEQF
V gene: TRBV3-1; J gene: TRBJ2-5; CDR3 protein: ASSQAETQY
V gene: TRBV20-1; J gene: TRBJ1-5; CDR3 protein: SARSDSGTGGGQPQH
V gene: TRBV7-9; J gene: TRBJ2-3; CDR3 protein: AAGGGSSTDTQY
V gene: TRBV27; J gene: TRBJ2-1; CDR3 protein: ASSQGAGGLQVQF
V gene: TRBV25-1; J gene: TRBJ2-1; CDR3 protein: ASSDQYNEQF
V gene: TRBV27; J gene: TRBJ1-5; CDR3 protein: ASSDRTGQGNQPQH
V gene: TRBV6-6; J gene: TRBJ2-7; CDR3 protein: ASSPLRDNPLEQY
V gene: TRBV18; J gene: TRBJ1-6; CDR3 protein: ATAGTADSPLH
V gene: TRBV20-1; J gene: TRBJ2-4; CDR3 protein: SARPLGGAKNIQY
V gene: TRBV20-1; J gene: TRBJ2-7; CDR3 protein: SARDLGRVSYEQY
V gene: TRBV29-1; J gene: TRBJ2-3; CDR3 protein: SVGGTGVADTQY
V gene: TRBV29-1; J gene: TRBJ1-5; CDR3 protein: SASFPGNNQPQH
V gene: TRBV6-1; J gene: TRBJ2-1; CDR3 protein: ASSVQTSGNYNEQF
V gene: TRBV18; J gene: TRBJ2-3; CDR3 protein: ASSPPVGQGSADTQY
V gene: TRBV7-9; J gene: TRBJ2-7; CDR3 protein: ASQRGPYEQY
V gene: TRBV11-2; J gene: TRBJ2-2; CDR3 protein: ASSLLPTGTDTGELF
V gene: TRBV2; J gene: TRBJ2-1; CDR3 protein: ASNAHPGNEQF
V gene: TRBV10-3; J gene: TRBJ2-5; CDR3 protein: AISGRGQETQY
V gene: TRBV11-2; J gene: TRBJ1-3; CDR3 protein: ASSHFGGAQGNTIY
V gene: TRBV2; J gene: TRBJ2-7; CDR3 protein: ASSEQSTSYEQY
V gene: TRBV20-1; J gene: TRBJ2-7; CDR3 protein: SAELAGVNEQY
V gene: TRBV19; J gene: TRBJ2-1; CDR3 protein: ASSLAGGDNEQF
V gene: TRBV7-6; J gene: TRBJ2-2; CDR3 protein: ASSLMGNTGELF
V gene: TRBV27; J gene: TRBJ2-1; CDR3 protein: ASSPLAGVSEQF
V gene: TRBV7-2; J gene: TRBJ2-5; CDR3 protein: ASSPQQETQY
V gene: TRBV3-1; J gene: TRBJ2-3; CDR3 protein: TSSAGTSGLGDTQY
V gene: TRBV5-1; J gene: TRBJ2-2; CDR3 protein: ASSLADRVRYSGELF
V gene: TRBV6-1; J gene: TRBJ1-2; CDR3 protein: ASSPGAAVSQ
V gene: TRBV7-9; J gene: TRBJ2-7; CDR3 protein: ASSGLEGEQY
V gene: TRBV6-2/TRBV6-3; J gene: TRBJ2-7; CDR3 protein: ASSYFGDPYEQY
V gene: TRBV6-4; J gene: TRBJ1-2; CDR3 protein: ASSDSGTSVYGYT
V gene: TRBV28; J gene: TRBJ2-5; CDR3 protein: ASSEQGGQETQY
V gene: TRBV5-1; J gene: TRBJ2-7; CDR3 protein: ASSLLEGEQY
V gene: TRBV4-2; J gene: TRBJ2-5; CDR3 protein: ASSQGKTQY
V gene: TRBV10-3; J gene: TRBJ2-2; CDR3 protein: AIRKLAGDNGELF
V gene: TRBV27; J gene: TRBJ2-6; CDR3 protein: ASSPRTGGATGANVLT
V gene: TRBV6-5; J gene: TRBJ1-1; CDR3 protein: ASRKNGNTEAF
V gene: TRBV29-1; J gene: TRBJ2-7; CDR3 protein: SVVLRDRGYEQY
V gene: TRBV4-1; J gene: TRBJ1-5; CDR3 protein: ASSQPHDGDQPQH